The rows below give T cell receptor beta chains drawn from one sample of a study of Ad26.COV2.S vaccination and SARS-CoV-2 variants. Data came from immunoSEQ multiplex PCR; TCRdb stores just in-frame clones and leaves some out. This sample has about 680,000 clones; 89% occur once, and the top ten carry roughly 1.5%. The sample here was peripheral blood, taken in a trial of Ad26.COV2.S vaccine versus placebo. These receptors came from a person between 18 and 65 years old who received the Ad26.COV2.S COVID-19 vaccine or a placebo. Both conserved end residues are trimmed from each CDR3. A D gene is named only where the DNA matches it firmly.

D: .
V: TRBV19
CDR3: ASSTAPAADTQY

D: TRBD1
V: TRBV2
CDR3: ASSRRDSDYGYT

D: .
V: TRBV6-4
CDR3: ASSGQVFRSYEQY

D: .
V: TRBV19
CDR3: ASTLLWAGGELF

D: .
V: TRBV3-1/TRBV3-2
CDR3: ASSQDSRGGSYEQY

D: .
V: TRBV21-1
CDR3: ASSKAETSGAVHEQY

D: .
V: TRBV19
CDR3: ASSIGRFSGELF

D: TRBD1
V: TRBV25-1
CDR3: ASSEPGQGAGANVLT

D: .
V: TRBV30
CDR3: AWSVQGHQPQH

D: TRBD2
V: TRBV9
CDR3: ASSVELAGGTDTQY

D: TRBD2
V: TRBV7-9
CDR3: ASSRGLANEQF

D: .
V: TRBV3-1/TRBV3-2
CDR3: ASSQLGAAKNIQY

D: TRBD2
V: TRBV3-1/TRBV3-2
CDR3: ASSLTGLARNEQY

D: .
V: TRBV30
CDR3: AFERGANYGYT

D: .
V: TRBV5-1
CDR3: ASSLPGSWDGYT

D: .
V: TRBV7-2
CDR3: ASSFQAGHSYNEQF

D: .
V: TRBV6-5
CDR3: ASFISSGYGYT

D: .
V: TRBV20-1
CDR3: SASFRGLDTQY

D: .
V: TRBV5-1
CDR3: ASKVNAGEGEQY

D: TRBD1
V: TRBV6-5
CDR3: ASSSHGQVFSTEAF

D: .
V: TRBV6-5
CDR3: ASSPWTPLDEKLF

D: TRBD1
V: TRBV3-1/TRBV3-2
CDR3: ASSQEGSGQAGDTQY

D: TRBD2
V: TRBV11-2
CDR3: ASSLALGLAGGDTQY

D: TRBD1
V: TRBV3-1/TRBV3-2
CDR3: ASSRPIGTGFYEQY

D: TRBD2
V: TRBV10-2
CDR3: ASKLGEGSYNEQF

D: TRBD2
V: TRBV27
CDR3: ASRTSGRGRETQY

D: .
V: TRBV19
CDR3: ASNLGVAQPQH

D: TRBD2
V: TRBV7-9
CDR3: ASSLASGSGDTGELF

D: TRBD2
V: TRBV7-3
CDR3: ASSFLAGGPYEQF

D: .
V: TRBV11-2
CDR3: ASSLVWGVVSDTQY

D: TRBD2
V: TRBV10-3
CDR3: AIKASGLGTQY

D: .
V: TRBV27
CDR3: ASSLYAPQGLQETQY

D: TRBD1
V: TRBV19
CDR3: ASSSGQGLEQY

D: TRBD1
V: TRBV7-6
CDR3: ASSPRQGAEVTEAF

D: .
V: TRBV5-1
CDR3: ASSLETAANTGELF

D: .
V: TRBV18
CDR3: ASSSGDSGANVLT

D: .
V: TRBV7-2
CDR3: ASSPRGTTSYEQY

D: TRBD1
V: TRBV27
CDR3: ASSYTGGKTGELF

D: .
V: TRBV4-3
CDR3: ASSQATGLYNEQF

D: .
V: TRBV27
CDR3: ASSSGAGVRSEQF

D: .
V: TRBV10-3
CDR3: ATHHGTANTGELF

D: .
V: TRBV19
CDR3: ASSIAGGNTEAF

D: TRBD2
V: TRBV7-2
CDR3: ASRENRLAGGRNTQY

D: TRBD2
V: TRBV7-2
CDR3: ASSLGRLAAYEQY

D: .
V: TRBV11-3
CDR3: ASRGNGELF

D: .
V: TRBV6-5
CDR3: ASRYSGNQPQH

D: .
V: TRBV7-2
CDR3: ASSRRATTDTQY

D: TRBD2
V: TRBV29-1
CDR3: SVGSGGGPGANVLT

D: .
V: TRBV25-1
CDR3: ASSEIDGTDTQY

D: .
V: TRBV24-1
CDR3: ATSEGTSRGTDTQY